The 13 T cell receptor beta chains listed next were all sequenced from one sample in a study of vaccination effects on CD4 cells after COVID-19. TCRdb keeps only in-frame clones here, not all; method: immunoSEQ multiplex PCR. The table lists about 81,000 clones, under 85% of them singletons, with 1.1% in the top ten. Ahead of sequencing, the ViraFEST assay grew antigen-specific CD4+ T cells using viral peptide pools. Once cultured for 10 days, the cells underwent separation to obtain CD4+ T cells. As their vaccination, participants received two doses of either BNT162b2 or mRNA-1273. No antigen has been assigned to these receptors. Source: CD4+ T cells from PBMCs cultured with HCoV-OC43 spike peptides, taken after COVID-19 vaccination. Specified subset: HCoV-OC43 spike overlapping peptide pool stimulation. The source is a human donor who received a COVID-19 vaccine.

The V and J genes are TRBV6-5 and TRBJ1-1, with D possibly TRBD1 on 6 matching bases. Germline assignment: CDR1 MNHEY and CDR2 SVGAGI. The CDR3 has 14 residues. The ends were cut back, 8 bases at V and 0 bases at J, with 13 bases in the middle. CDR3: CASPKGGVNTEAFF. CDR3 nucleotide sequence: TGTGCCAGCCCCAAGGGGGGAGTGAACACTGAAGCTTTCTTT.

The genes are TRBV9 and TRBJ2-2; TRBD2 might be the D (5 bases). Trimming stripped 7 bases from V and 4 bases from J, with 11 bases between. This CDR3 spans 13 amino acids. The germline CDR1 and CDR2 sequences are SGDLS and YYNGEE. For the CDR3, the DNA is TGTGCCAGCGATCCCCGGGGCACCGGGGAGCTGTTTTTT. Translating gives CASDPRGTGELFF.

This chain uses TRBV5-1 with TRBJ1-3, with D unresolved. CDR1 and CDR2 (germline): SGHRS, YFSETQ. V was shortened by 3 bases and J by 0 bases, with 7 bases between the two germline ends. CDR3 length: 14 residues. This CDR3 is CASSSEISGNTIYF. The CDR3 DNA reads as TGCGCCAGCAGCTCGGAGATCTCTGGAAACACCATATATTTT.

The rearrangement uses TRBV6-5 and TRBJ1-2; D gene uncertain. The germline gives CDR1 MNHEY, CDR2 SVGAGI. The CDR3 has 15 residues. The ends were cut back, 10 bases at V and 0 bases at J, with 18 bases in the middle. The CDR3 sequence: CATRFRTAANYGYTF. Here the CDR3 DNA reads TGTGCCACCAGATTCCGGACCGCAGCTAACTATGGCTACACCTTC.

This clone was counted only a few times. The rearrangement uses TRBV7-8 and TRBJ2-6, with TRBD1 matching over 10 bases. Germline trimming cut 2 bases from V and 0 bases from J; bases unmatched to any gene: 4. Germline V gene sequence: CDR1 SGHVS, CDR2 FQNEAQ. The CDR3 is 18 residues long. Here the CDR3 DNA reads TGTGCCAGCAGCTTAAGGGACAGGGGAATCTCTGGGGCCAACGTCCTGACTTTC. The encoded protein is CASSLRDRGISGANVLTF.

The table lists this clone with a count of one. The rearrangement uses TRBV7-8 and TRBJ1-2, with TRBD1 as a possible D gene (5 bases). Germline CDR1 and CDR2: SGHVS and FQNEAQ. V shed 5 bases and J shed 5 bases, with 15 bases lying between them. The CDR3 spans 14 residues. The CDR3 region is CASSLQGRTYGYTF. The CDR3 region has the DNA TGTGCCAGCAGCCTTCAGGGACGCACATATGGCTACACCTTC. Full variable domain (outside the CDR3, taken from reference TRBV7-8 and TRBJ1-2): GAGVSQSPRYKVAKRGQDVALRCDPISGHVSLFWYQQALGQGPEFLTYFQNEAQLDKSGLPSDRFFAERPEGSVSTLKIQRTQQEDSAVYLCASSLQGRTYGYTFGSGTRLTVV.

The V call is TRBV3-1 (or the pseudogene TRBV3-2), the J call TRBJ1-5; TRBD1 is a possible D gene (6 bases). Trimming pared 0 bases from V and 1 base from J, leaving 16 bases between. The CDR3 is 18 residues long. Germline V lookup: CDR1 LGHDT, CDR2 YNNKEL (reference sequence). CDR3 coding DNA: TGTGCCAGCAGCCAAGAGCTCATAACGAGGGGGAGCAATCAGCCCCAGCATTTT. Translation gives CASSQELITRGSNQPQHF.

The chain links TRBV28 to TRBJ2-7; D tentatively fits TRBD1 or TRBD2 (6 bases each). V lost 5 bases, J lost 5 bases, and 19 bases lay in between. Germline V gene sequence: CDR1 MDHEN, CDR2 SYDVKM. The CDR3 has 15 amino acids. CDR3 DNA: TGTGCCAGCAGTCCTCGAGGGGGGAAGAAGGACGAGCAGTACGTC. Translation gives CASSPRGGKKDEQYV.

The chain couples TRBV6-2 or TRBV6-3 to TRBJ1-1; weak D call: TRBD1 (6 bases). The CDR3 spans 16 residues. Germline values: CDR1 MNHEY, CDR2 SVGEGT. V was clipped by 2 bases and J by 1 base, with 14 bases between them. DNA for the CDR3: TGTGCCAGCAGTTACATAGGGGGGGGCGCGAACACTGAAGCTTTCTTT. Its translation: CASSYIGGGANTEAFF.

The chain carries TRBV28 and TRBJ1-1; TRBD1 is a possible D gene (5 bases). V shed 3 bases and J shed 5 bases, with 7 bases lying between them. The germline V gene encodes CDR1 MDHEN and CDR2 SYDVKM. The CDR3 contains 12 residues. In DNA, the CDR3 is TGTGCCAGCAGTTTCAGGGAAACTGAAGCTTTCTTT. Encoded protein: CASSFRETEAFF.

The CDR3 DNA follows: TGTGCCACCAGTGGGACGAGGGGGCGTGGGGCCAACGTCCTGACTTTC. Protein product: CATSGTRGRGANVLTF. V gene TRBV24-1 combines with J gene TRBJ2-6, with 7 nucleotides matching TRBD1. The CDR3 consists of 16 residues. The ends lost 5 bases at V and 3 bases at J; junction bases unmatched: 6. Germline V gives CDR1 KGHDR, CDR2 SFDVKD.

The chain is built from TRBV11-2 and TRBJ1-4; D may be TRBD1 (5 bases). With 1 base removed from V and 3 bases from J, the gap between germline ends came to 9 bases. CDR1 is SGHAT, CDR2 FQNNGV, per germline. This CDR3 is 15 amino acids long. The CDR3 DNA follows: TGTGCCAGCAGCTTAGGGGGCAGCTCTAATGAAAAACTGTTTTTT. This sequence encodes CASSLGGSSNEKLFF.

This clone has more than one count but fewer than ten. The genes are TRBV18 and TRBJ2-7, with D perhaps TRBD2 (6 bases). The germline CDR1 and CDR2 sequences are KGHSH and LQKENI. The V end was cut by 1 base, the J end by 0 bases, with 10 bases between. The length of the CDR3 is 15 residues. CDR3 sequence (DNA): TGTGCCAGCTCACCACAGGGGAGGAGCTCCTACGAGCAGTACGTC. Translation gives CASSPQGRSSYEQYV.